One and the same sample provided the 3 T cell receptor beta chains below, sequenced in a study of blood T cell repertoires in COVID-19. This table comes from immunoSEQ multiplex PCR, and its TCRdb copy is limited to in-frame clones, with some not included. Here the sample spans more than 300,000 clones, 88% being singletons. The source material was PBMCs or T cells enriched from blood (not recorded which). Receptors originate from a woman younger than 30 who had recovered from COVID-19.

The V and J genes are TRBV10-3 and TRBJ1-5, with 7 bases lining up with TRBD1. Trimming removed 0 bases from V and 5 bases from J; junction bases left unmatched: 10. The CDR3 consists of 17 residues. The germline V gene encodes CDR1 ENHRY and CDR2 SYGVKD. CDR3 bases: TGTGCCATCAGTGAGTCCGAGGGGGCTTTCGGGGATCAGCCCCAGCATTTT. The encoded protein is CAISESEGAFGDQPQHF.

The chain combines TRBV5-1 with TRBJ1-3; D gene ambiguous. CDR1 and CDR2 (germline): SGHRS, YFSETQ. V was trimmed by 4 bases and J by 0 bases, leaving 5 bases between them. This CDR3 region has 13 residues. The CDR3 sequence is CASSPDSGNTIYF. DNA of the CDR3: TGCGCCAGCAGCCCAGACTCTGGAAACACCATATATTTT.

The chain joins TRBV6-5 to TRBJ1-2, with TRBD1 matching over 7 bases. CDR1 and CDR2 from the germline V gene are MNHEY and SVGAGI. The length of the CDR3 is 16 residues. The V segment lost 4 bases and the J segment 4 bases; nucleotides outside the gene matches: 12. The CDR3 loop is CASSFLKDRVPYGYTF. CDR3 nucleotide sequence: TGTGCCAGCAGTTTCCTTAAAGACAGGGTACCCTATGGCTACACCTTC.